A single sample is the source of the 14 T cell receptor beta chains below, sequenced in a study of breast tumors, draining lymph nodes, adjacent tissues. TCRdb reprocessed the multiplex PCR reads with MiXCR, giving one entry per CDR3 protein. The top ten hold approximately 1.5% of the sample, which has under 250,000 distinct CDR3 sequences, about 32% seen once. The lymph nodes were axillary draining lymph nodes from breast cancer patients. Sequenced input: axillary lymph node tissue. The receptors shown here come from a female donor with breast cancer. Some clones in this sample may be carry-over from other donors' samples.

This clonotype was found many times. The chain joins TRBV24-1 to TRBJ2-2; no reliable D call. The germline V and J ends were trimmed by 6 bases and 4 bases, with 8 bases remaining between them. The germline V gene has CDR1 KGHDR and CDR2 SFDVKD. The CDR3 runs to 13 residues. CDR3 nucleotide sequence: TGTGCCACCAGTACCCAGCTCACCGGGGAGCTGTTTTTT. As protein: CATSTQLTGELFF.

This clonotype has just a few counts. One end of the junction does not line up with germline, which may come from a read error. The chain carries TRBV9 and TRBJ1-2, with TRBD1 matching 7 bases. The CDR3 consists of 15 residues. In germline, CDR1 is SGDLS, CDR2 YYNGEE. The CDR3 nucleotides are TGTGCCAGCAGCGCCAGGACAGGCGCTTACTATGGCTCCACCTTC. This translates into CASSARTGAYYGSTF.

This clonotype was found once. The chain carries TRBV5-6 and TRBJ2-3; maybe TRBD2 (6 bases). V was cut by 2 bases and J by 8 bases, with 21 bases left in between. The CDR3 has 16 amino acids. From germline, CDR1 is SGHDT and CDR2 YYEEEE. CDR3 sequence reads: CASSLGREGGQLTQYF. The CDR3 nucleotides are TGTGCCAGCAGCTTAGGCAGAGAGGGAGGCCAACTTACGCAGTATTTT.

At least ten counts were recorded for this clonotype. V usage is TRBV24-1 and J usage is TRBJ2-1; 9 bases match TRBD2. CDR1 KGHDR and CDR2 SFDVKD come from the germline V gene. V was pared by 2 bases and J by 8 bases, with 9 bases of the junction left unmatched. The CDR3 has 16 amino acids. The CDR3 DNA sequence: TGTGCCACCAGTGATTGGGATGCGGGAGGGCCCGATGAGCAGTTCTTC. Residues: CATSDWDAGGPDEQFF.

Turning to this clonotype: No conserved phenylalanine or tryptophan ends this CDR3, so it is likely a read error. The V and J genes are TRBV5-8 and TRBJ1-5; no clear D gene. Germline V gene lookup returns CDR1 SGHTS and CDR2 YDEGEE. V was shortened by 2 bases and J by 2 bases, with 8 bases between the two germline ends. This CDR3 is 14 amino acids long. CDR3 DNA sequence: TGTGCCAGCAGCTTATGGGGTGGCAATCAGCCCCAGCATGGT. It codes for CASSLWGGNQPQHG.

This clonotype occurred once. The gene calls are TRBV30 and TRBJ1-4, with D tentatively TRBD1 (6 bases). This CDR3 has 14 residues. Between the trimmed V and J ends, which lost 2 bases and 4 bases, there was a span of 11 bases. CDR1 and CDR2 from the germline V gene are GTSNPN and SVGIG (reference sequence). Here the CDR3 DNA reads TGTGCCTGGAGTCAGGGAGGGGGTAATGAAAAACTGTTTTTT. It translates to CAWSQGGGNEKLFF.

Notes on this clonotype: This clone may be a read error of a much larger clone one base away. The J gene is TRBJ2-5, the V gene TRBV3-1, with unresolved D. This CDR3 is 16 amino acids long. Trimming shortened V by 1 base and J by 1 base, and 13 bases separated the two germline ends. Germline V gene data show CDR1 as LGHDT and CDR2 as YNNKEL (reference sequence). In nucleotides, the CDR3 is TGTGCCAGCAGCCAAGTTGAAGCACGGTCCCAAGAGACCCAGTACTTC. It codes for CASSQVEARSQETQYF.

Only one count was recorded for this clonotype. This chain connects TRBV10-3 to TRBJ2-5; 10 bases line up with TRBD2. With V trimmed by 6 bases and J by 4 bases, 11 bases remained unmatched. The germline V gene encodes CDR1 ENHRY and CDR2 SYGVKD. This CDR3 comprises 16 residues. CDR3 nucleotides: TGTGCCATCAGCGGGGGTAGCGGGAGGTCGGGAGAGACCCAGTACTTC. Translation: CAISGGSGRSGETQYF.

For this clonotype: Its ends do not fully match the called genes, so a read error is possible. V gene TRBV5-6 combines with J gene TRBJ2-5; TRBD2 matches at 7 bases. The CDR3 runs to 15 residues. Germline V gene data show CDR1 as SGHDT and CDR2 as YYEEEE. The CDR3 nucleotides are TGTGCCGGCAGCTTGTATTGGCCGGGGGGTGGGACCCAGTACTTC. Amino acid sequence: CAGSLYWPGGGTQYF.

With respect to this clonotype: At one boundary the junction diverges from the germline segment, which might be a read error. The chain links TRBV19 to TRBJ2-2; D is possibly TRBD1 or TRBD2 (5 bases each). The CDR3 loop spans 15 amino acids. Per the germline V gene, CDR1 is LNHDA and CDR2 is SQIVND (reference sequence). The CDR3 protein is CASSTGTGSFGELLF. CDR3 nucleotide sequence: TGTGCCAGTAGTACCGGGACGGGGTCGTTCGGGGAGCTGCTTTTT.

In its sample, this clonotype was seen many times. The V gene is TRBV7-2, the J gene TRBJ2-3; D gene unclear. Trimming left V 3 bases short and J 0 bases short, with 13 bases between. CDR1 SGHTA and CDR2 FQGNSA come from the germline V gene. The CDR3 has 16 amino acids. The CDR3 loop reads CASSFGLGYSTDTQYF. The CDR3 DNA sequence: TGTGCCAGCAGCTTTGGCCTGGGTTATAGCACAGATACGCAGTATTTT.

The chain joins TRBV5-4 to TRBJ2-5, with 9 bases that match TRBD1. Germline CDR1 and CDR2: SGHNT and YYREEE (reference sequence). Trimming cost V 0 bases and J 2 bases; bases outside gene matches: 5. The CDR3 totals 16 residues. DNA for the CDR3: TGTGCCAGCAGCTTGGGGACAGGGGTAGCGCAAGAGACCCAGTACTTC. Encoded protein: CASSLGTGVAQETQYF.

Regarding this clonotype: The junction departs from the called germline gene at one end, perhaps through a read error. The chain combines TRBV7-3 with TRBJ2-2; TRBD2 agrees at 10 bases. This CDR3 spans 17 amino acids. Germline CDR1 and CDR2: SGHTA and FQGTGA. DNA of the CDR3: TGTGCCAGCAGCTTCTTAACTAGCGGGGCGAACACCGGGGGGCTGTTTTTT. Amino acid sequence: CASSFLTSGANTGGLFF.

This clonotype was observed many times. V gene TRBV19 combines with J gene TRBJ1-4; TRBD1 agrees at 7 bases. The junction had 11 bases not matched to a gene; V was cut back by 5 bases and J by 8 bases. This CDR3 is 15 amino acids long. From germline, CDR1 is LNHDA and CDR2 SQIVND (reference sequence). The CDR3 here is CASSPRGRDSEKLFF. The CDR3 DNA follows: TGTGCCAGTAGTCCCCGGGGCAGGGACAGCGAAAAACTGTTTTTT.